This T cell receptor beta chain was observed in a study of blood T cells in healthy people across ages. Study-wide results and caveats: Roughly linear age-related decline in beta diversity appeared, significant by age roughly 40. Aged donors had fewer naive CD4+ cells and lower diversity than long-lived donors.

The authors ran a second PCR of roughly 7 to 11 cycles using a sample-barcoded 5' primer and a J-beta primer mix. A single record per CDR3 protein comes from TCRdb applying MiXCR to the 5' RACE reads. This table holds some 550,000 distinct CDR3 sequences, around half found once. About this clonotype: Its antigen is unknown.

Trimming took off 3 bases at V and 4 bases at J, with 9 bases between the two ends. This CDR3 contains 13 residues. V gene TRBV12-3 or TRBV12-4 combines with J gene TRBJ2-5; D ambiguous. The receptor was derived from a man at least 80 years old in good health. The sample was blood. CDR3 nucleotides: TGTGCCAGCAGTTTCGCTTATCTAGAGACCCAGTACTTC. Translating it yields CASSFAYLETQYF.